This entry lists 21 T cell receptor beta chains sequenced from one sample in a study of beta chain features in type 1 diabetes. Study-level points and caveats: A moderate, significant TCRB CDR3 shortening appeared in type 1 diabetes across four CD4+ subsets.

The antigens of these receptors remain unknown. All of the isolated RNA was reverse transcribed, so expressed TCRB transcripts were sequenced. The data were produced by immunoSEQ multiplex PCR, yet TCRdb's version contains in-frame clones alone and is incomplete. The profile shows some 70,000 clones, around 49% of them singletons. Sequenced input: central memory CD4+ T cells from blood. All receptors come from a man between 25 and 39 years old with type 1 diabetes.

The chain joins TRBV6-6 to TRBJ1-5; maybe TRBD1 (6 bases). The CDR3 consists of 15 residues. V gave up 5 bases and J gave up 2 bases, with 13 bases separating them. From germline, CDR1 is MNHNY and CDR2 SVGAGI (reference sequence). The CDR3 bases are TGTGCCAGCAGTGGTTGGGGGCCTGGCAATCAGCCCCAGCATTTT. This sequence encodes CASSGWGPGNQPQHF.

The sample holds a few counts of this clone. The CDR3 bases are TGTGCCAGCAGTCCTAGTCTCCGTAACTATGGCTACACCTTC. Translation: CASSPSLRNYGYTF. The J gene is TRBJ1-2, the V gene TRBV28; D gene unclear. The germline gives CDR1 MDHEN, CDR2 SYDVKM. V was cut by 5 bases and J by 1 base, with 11 bases left in between. The CDR3 extends over 14 amino acids.

A word on this clone: Other nucleotide sequences in the sample specify the same CDR3. V gene TRBV5-1 combines with J gene TRBJ1-5; perhaps TRBD1 as D (5 bases). Trimming cost V 0 bases and J 3 bases, with 10 bases left between them. The germline gives CDR1 SGHRS, CDR2 YFSETQ. There are 15 residues in the CDR3. CDR3 residues: CASSLVGDSNQPQHF. DNA of the CDR3: TGCGCCAGCAGCTTGGTAGGGGATTCCAATCAGCCCCAGCATTTT.

The chain is built from TRBV2 and TRBJ1-2, with TRBD1 identical over 7 bases. CDR3 size: 13 residues. CDR1 and CDR2 from the germline V gene are SNHLY and FYNNEI. V gave up 7 bases and J gave up 8 bases; unmatched junction bases: 10. This chain's CDR3 is CASIQQGMGGYTF. In nucleotides, the CDR3 is TGTGCCAGCATTCAACAGGGGATGGGCGGCTACACCTTC.

There are a few counts of this clone. The chain uses TRBV11-2 and TRBJ1-2, with D maybe TRBD1 (5 bases). The CDR3 consists of 13 residues. CDR1 and CDR2 from the germline V gene are SGHAT and FQNNGV. V was shortened by 6 bases and J by 3 bases, with 11 bases between the two germline ends. CDR3 in DNA: TGTGCCAGCAGTAAAGGGGTCGACTATGGCTACACCTTC. Amino acid sequence: CASSKGVDYGYTF.

V is TRBV7-2 and J is TRBJ1-1, with no clear D. This CDR3 contains 13 residues. The V end was cut by 5 bases, the J end by 4 bases, with 11 bases between. Germline values: CDR1 SGHTA, CDR2 FQGNSA. The CDR3 sequence is CASSGNIGTEAFF. For the CDR3, the DNA is TGTGCCAGCAGCGGTAATATCGGCACTGAAGCTTTCTTT. Looking up the rest from reference TRBV7-2 and TRBJ1-1 gives the full variable domain: GAGVSQSPSNKVTEKGKDVELRCDPISGHTALYWYRQSLGQGLEFLIYFQGNSAPDKSGLPSDRFSAERTGGSVSTLTIQRTQQEDSAVYLCASSGNIGTEAFFGQGTRLTVV.

This sequence joins TRBV5-1 and TRBJ1-2; 7 bases line up with TRBD1. Germline V gene data show CDR1 as SGHRS and CDR2 as YFSETQ. The CDR3 runs 15 residues. Trimming at V came to 0 bases and at J to 4 bases, leaving 6 bases not matched to a gene. The CDR3 loop is CASSLEQGRIYGYTF. The CDR3 DNA reads as TGCGCCAGCAGCTTGGAACAGGGGCGAATCTATGGCTACACCTTC.

This clone was seen only a few times. The chain uses TRBV29-1 and TRBJ1-1; TRBD1 matches 9 bases. Losses at the gene ends were 6 bases for V and 4 bases for J; bases not matched to a gene: 3. The CDR3 extends over 12 amino acids. Germline V gene lookup returns CDR1 SQVTM and CDR2 ANQGSEA. The CDR3 nucleotides read TGCAGCGTGACGACAGGGGGCACTGAAGCTTTCTTT. Its translation: CSVTTGGTEAFF.

This clone is a singleton in its sample. The rearrangement uses TRBV11-2 and TRBJ1-2; no clear D gene. The ends were cut back, 5 bases at V and 4 bases at J, with 20 bases in the middle. Germline-derived CDR1 and CDR2 are SGHAT and FQNNGV. This CDR3 spans 16 amino acids. CDR3 region: CASSGHISRKTYGYTF. In DNA, the CDR3 is TGTGCCAGCAGCGGGCACATAAGCAGAAAGACCTATGGCTACACCTTC.

This clone came up a few times. The V and J genes are TRBV5-6 and TRBJ2-5, with 7 bases matching TRBD1. The germline V gene encodes CDR1 SGHDT and CDR2 YYEEEE. V lost 2 bases to trimming and J lost 1 base; unmatched junction nucleotides: 5. This CDR3 contains 15 residues. The CDR3 nucleotides read TGTGCCAGCAGCTTATACTGGACAGGCCAAGAGACCCAGTACTTC. It encodes CASSLYWTGQETQYF.

This clone was recorded a few times. The chain uses TRBV5-3 and TRBJ1-5; TRBD1 might be the D (5 bases). Being an ORF, TRBV5-3 has a function that is uncertain. The V end lost 4 bases, the J end lost 3 bases, and 11 bases lay between the germline ends. This CDR3 is built from 14 residues. CDR3 loop: CARSAGPFNQPQHF. The CDR3 coding sequence is TGTGCCAGAAGCGCGGGGCCATTCAATCAGCCCCAGCATTTT.

V is TRBV2 and J is TRBJ1-5; no definite D call. The CDR3 contains 16 residues. Germline lookup yields CDR1 SNHLY and CDR2 FYNNEI. Trimming shortened V by 3 bases and J by 0 bases, and 12 bases separated the two germline ends. The CDR3 DNA reads TGTGCCAGCAGTGACCCCCGCGGGCCTAGCAATCAGCCCCAGCATTTT. It encodes CASSDPRGPSNQPQHF.

The sample holds a few counts of this clone. The V call is TRBV2, the J call TRBJ1-5, with a tentative D call TRBD1 (5 bases). CDR3 length: 14 amino acids. Trimming cost V 5 bases and J 0 bases, with 8 bases left between them. Germline V lookup: CDR1 SNHLY, CDR2 FYNNEI. The CDR3 protein is CASSSDSSNQPQHF. The CDR3 DNA reads TGTGCCAGCAGTTCCGACAGTAGCAATCAGCCCCAGCATTTT.

This clone was counted between two and nine times. The chain joins TRBV29-1 to TRBJ1-1, with a tentative D call TRBD1 (5 bases). Trimming left V 4 bases short and J 1 base short, with 7 bases between. This CDR3 has 12 residues. Germline V gene sequence: CDR1 SQVTM, CDR2 ANQGSEA. CDR3 region: CSVGGPNTEAFF. The CDR3 nucleotides read TGCAGCGTTGGGGGCCCGAACACTGAAGCTTTCTTT. Using reference TRBV29-1 and TRBJ1-1 for the parts outside the CDR3, the full variable domain is SAVISQKPSRDICQRGTSLTIQCQVDSQVTMMFWYRQQPGQSLTLIATANQGSEATYESGFVIDKFPISRPNLTFSTLTVSNMSPEDSSIYLCSVGGPNTEAFFGQGTRLTVV.

This clone appeared a few times. The J gene is TRBJ2-7, the V gene TRBV19; a possible D gene is TRBD2 (5 bases). The V end was cut by 3 bases, the J end by 6 bases, with 12 bases between. The CDR3 spans 13 residues. The germline V gene has CDR1 LNHDA and CDR2 SQIVND (reference sequence). As DNA, the CDR3 is TGTGCCAGTAGTATGGGTCTGGAGGCCGAGCAGTACTTC. Encoded protein: CASSMGLEAEQYF.

The chain combines TRBV2 with TRBJ2-5; maybe TRBD1 (5 bases). Germline loops: CDR1 SNHLY, CDR2 FYNNEI. The CDR3 has 13 amino acids. With 4 bases removed from V and 3 bases from J, the gap between germline ends came to 9 bases. Written as DNA, the CDR3 is TGTGCCAGCAGTGTTGACAGTAAAGAGACCCAGTACTTC. This encodes CASSVDSKETQYF.

The J gene is TRBJ1-5, the V gene TRBV19, with D possibly matching TRBD1 (6 bases). Between the trimmed V and J ends, which lost 7 bases and 1 base, there was a span of 14 bases. The CDR3 contains 15 residues. Germline V gene data show CDR1 as LNHDA and CDR2 as SQIVND (reference sequence). Here the CDR3 DNA reads TGTGCCAGTAAGGTACAGGGTAACAGCAATCAGCCCCAGCATTTT. This codes for CASKVQGNSNQPQHF.

A word on this clone: One end of the junction fails to match germline, which may point to a read error. This chain links TRBV7-7 with TRBJ2-2; 9 nucleotides align to TRBD2. Germline assignment: CDR1 SSHAT and CDR2 FNYEAQ (reference sequence). The CDR3 length is 17 residues. The CDR3 DNA reads TGTGCTAGCAGCCCCGGCGGCGGGGGGGGGAATGCCGGGGAGCTGTTTTTT. This codes for CASSPGGGGGNAGELFF.

This clone has a handful of counts. J is TRBJ2-5 and V is TRBV5-4; possibly TRBD1 for D (5 bases). V was cut by 1 base and J by 3 bases, with 10 bases left in between. Germline CDR1 SGHNT, CDR2 YYREEE (reference sequence). This CDR3 region has 14 residues. This CDR3 is CASSLQGWEETQYF. CDR3 DNA sequence: TGTGCCAGCAGCTTGCAGGGATGGGAAGAGACCCAGTACTTC. The whole variable domain, filled in from reference TRBV5-4 and TRBJ2-5, reads ETGVTQSPTHLIKTRGQQVTLRCSSQSGHNTVSWYQQALGQGPQFIFQYYREEENGRGNFPPRFSGLQFPNYSSELNVNALELDDSALYLCASSLQGWEETQYFGPGTRLLVL.

V is TRBV19 and J is TRBJ1-1; no clear D. This CDR3 region has 13 residues. Germline V gene lookup returns CDR1 LNHDA and CDR2 SQIVND (reference sequence). V was clipped by 6 bases and J by 4 bases, with 12 bases between them. CDR3 coding DNA: TGTGCCAGTAGGACGGAGATGGGCACTGAAGCTTTCTTT. Translating it yields CASRTEMGTEAFF.

This rearrangement joins TRBV28 to TRBJ2-7; D perhaps matches TRBD2 (6 bases). Deletions cut 2 bases from V and 0 bases from J, with 11 bases between. Germline assignment: CDR1 MDHEN and CDR2 SYDVKM. This CDR3 is 15 amino acids long. The CDR3 sequence is CASSLAGFSSYEQYF. CDR3 bases: TGTGCCAGCAGTTTAGCGGGGTTCAGCTCCTACGAGCAGTACTTC.